Following are 18 T cell receptor beta chains from one sample sequenced in a study of regulatory T cells in long-lasting Graves disease. Libraries of TCR beta came from iRepertoire HTBI primers plus Arm-PCR of CDR3 regions. TCRdb re-analysed the multiplex PCR reads in MiXCR, keeping a single row per CDR3 protein. This sample carries about 560,000 distinct CDR3 sequences, more than 15% of them seen once, and the ten largest clones take more than 10%. The time point denotes: newly diagnosed GD, antithyroid drugs for less than 3 months. The TCR library was made from RNA extracted from PBMCs. These records were also assigned to another study, of T cells in Graves' hyperthyroidism and ophthalmopathy.

Sequences were derived from peripheral blood mononuclear cells (PBMCs), sampled at new diagnosis, from a patient treated with antithyroid drugs. The receptors were gathered from a man between 18 and 29 years old with Graves disease.

This clonotype was recorded at least ten times. The chain carries TRBV7-9 and TRBJ2-7; TRBD1 might be the D (5 bases). The germline gives CDR1 SEHNR, CDR2 FQNEAQ (reference sequence). The V end lost 2 bases, the J end lost 5 bases, and 19 bases lay between the germline ends. CDR3 length: 16 residues. DNA of the CDR3: TGTGCCAGCAGCTTAAATAGAGCAGGGCCGCCTAACGAGCAGTACTTC. Translated, it gives CASSLNRAGPPNEQYF.

In its sample, this clonotype was seen many times. The chain combines TRBV7-9 with TRBJ1-1; D is ambiguous. Trimming took off 0 bases at V and 10 bases at J, with 9 bases between the two ends. Germline-derived CDR1 and CDR2 are SEHNR and FQNEAQ (reference sequence). This CDR3 is 12 amino acids long. For the CDR3, the DNA is TGTGCCAGCAGCTTAGCCGGCGGAGGAGCTTTCTTT. Its protein is CASSLAGGGAFF.

Many counts were recorded for this clonotype. The V call is TRBV3-1, the J call TRBJ2-1, with D perhaps matching TRBD2 (7 bases). Trimming took off 4 bases at V and 7 bases at J, with 14 bases between the two ends. Germline lookup yields CDR1 LGHDT and CDR2 YNNKEL (reference sequence). The CDR3 totals 14 residues. CDR3 bases: TGTGCCAGCAGCCGGCCGGGGGGCGGGAATGAGCAGTTCTTC. This translates into CASSRPGGGNEQFF.

The table lists this clonotype with many counts. The chain couples TRBV3-1 to TRBJ2-7, with D perhaps matching TRBD2 (5 bases). CDR1 and CDR2 (germline): LGHDT, YNNKEL (reference sequence). The CDR3 loop spans 15 amino acids. Trimming removed 2 bases at V and 7 bases at J, with 18 bases between. As DNA, the CDR3 is TGTGCCAGCAGCCAATCAAGTTCGGGGAGCGTGGAGCAGTACTTC. It codes for CASSQSSSGSVEQYF.

This clonotype was observed a few times. The gene calls are TRBV30 and TRBJ1-5; possible D gene TRBD1, 5 bases. The CDR3 has 13 amino acids. Trimming stripped 0 bases from V and 5 bases from J, with 8 bases between. The V gene's germline CDR1 is GTSNPN and CDR2 SVGIG (reference sequence). In nucleotides, the CDR3 is TGTGCCTGGAGTGTATTGGGGCATCAGCCCCAGCATTTT. This gives the protein CAWSVLGHQPQHF. Drawing the rest from reference TRBV30 and TRBJ1-5, the complete variable domain is SQTIHQWPATLVQPVGSPLSLECTVEGTSNPNLYWYRQAAGRGLQLLFYSVGIGQISSEVPQNLSASRPQDRQFILSSKKLLLSDSGFYLCAWSVLGHQPQHFGDGTRLSIL.

Ten or more counts support this clonotype. The chain joins TRBV2 to TRBJ2-1, with D possibly being TRBD2 (5 bases). Trimming removed 1 base at V and 3 bases at J, with 10 bases between. Germline CDR1 reads SNHLY; CDR2 reads FYNNEI. The CDR3 is made up of 15 amino acids. Here the CDR3 reads CASSEELGFYNEQFF. CDR3 nucleotide sequence: TGTGCCAGCAGTGAAGAACTAGGGTTCTACAATGAGCAGTTCTTC.

This chain connects TRBV7-9 to TRBJ1-1; TRBD1 might be the D (5 bases). Germline V gene sequence: CDR1 SEHNR, CDR2 FQNEAQ (reference sequence). The V gene lost 8 bases and the J gene lost 0 bases, with 7 bases spanning the gap. The CDR3 contains 12 residues. The CDR3 nucleotides are TGTGCCAGCCGACAGCTGAACACTGAAGCTTTCTTT. Protein product: CASRQLNTEAFF.

The chain combines TRBV18 with TRBJ1-6; 11 positions agree with TRBD1. Trimming at V came to 8 bases and at J to 9 bases, leaving 6 bases not matched to a gene. The CDR3 covers 14 residues. From germline, CDR1 is KGHSH and CDR2 LQKENI. The CDR3 DNA sequence: TGTGCCAGCGGCCGGGACAGGGGGGGTTCACCCCTCCACTTT. It yields the protein CASGRDRGGSPLHF.

Comment on this clonotype: The conserved phenylalanine or tryptophan is not found at the CDR3 terminus, so this likely reflects a read error. The chain couples TRBV9 to TRBJ1-1; D remains unclear. With 4 bases removed from V and 0 bases from J, the gap between germline ends came to 10 bases. Germline CDR1 SGDLS, CDR2 YYNGEE. CDR3 length equals 14 residues. The CDR3 protein is CASSPESLNTEAFL. The DNA of the CDR3 is TGTGCCAGCAGCCCAGAGTCATTGAACACTGAAGCTTTCCTT.

The V gene is TRBV20-1, the J gene TRBJ2-3; a weak D match, TRBD2 (5 bases). The CDR3 runs 14 residues. V was trimmed by 1 base and J by 2 bases, leaving 10 bases between them. Germline V lookup: CDR1 DFQATT, CDR2 SNEGSKA (reference sequence). CDR3 coding DNA: TGCAGTGCTAGAGTTTCGGGGAACACAGATACGCAGTATTTT. Protein product: CSARVSGNTDTQYF.

This clonotype was seen a handful of times. The chain links TRBV24-1 to TRBJ2-1; D tentatively reads TRBD1 or TRBD2 (5 bases each). V was shortened by 2 bases and J by 0 bases, with 10 bases between the two germline ends. The germline V gene has CDR1 KGHDR and CDR2 SFDVKD. This CDR3 spans 16 amino acids. CDR3 in amino acids: CATSDWDLSSYNEQFF. In DNA form, the CDR3 reads TGTGCCACCAGTGATTGGGACCTCAGCTCCTACAATGAGCAGTTCTTC.

The chain links TRBV4-1 to TRBJ1-5, with D possibly matching TRBD1 (5 bases). V was shortened by 0 bases and J by 4 bases, with 13 bases between the two germline ends. This CDR3 is built from 16 residues. Germline CDR1 is MGHRA and CDR2 is YSYEKL. DNA for the CDR3: TGCGCCAGCAGCCAAGATGGGGGAGGGGTTAATCAGCCCCAGCATTTT. Its protein product is CASSQDGGGVNQPQHF.

This clonotype turned up a few times. The chain is built from TRBV20-1 and TRBJ2-7; no clear D gene. CDR3 size: 14 residues. The germline V gene has CDR1 DFQATT and CDR2 SNEGSKA (reference sequence). Trimming cost V 2 bases and J 2 bases, with 13 bases left between them. The CDR3 bases are TGCAGTGCTAGAAGGCGTGACGGAGCCTACGAGCAGTACTTC. Residues: CSARRRDGAYEQYF.

This clonotype has just a few counts. The junction differs from germline at one of its ends, possibly a read error. The rearrangement joins TRBV5-1 to TRBJ2-3, with 10 bases lining up with TRBD2. Per the germline V gene, CDR1 is SGHRS and CDR2 is YFSETQ. The CDR3 runs to 16 residues. The CDR3: CASSTTGLARTDTQYF. DNA of the CDR3: TGTGCCAGCAGCACAACGGGACTAGCGAGGACAGATACGCAGTATTTT.

The DNA for the CDR3 is TGTGCCAGCAGTAGCGGGATAGAGACCCAGTACTTC. This translates into CASSSGIETQYF. The chain carries TRBV6-2 or TRBV6-3 and TRBJ2-5; 7 bases are shared with TRBD2. Trimming at V came to 5 bases and at J to 4 bases, leaving 1 base not matched to a gene. The CDR3 totals 12 residues. Germline CDR1 reads MNHEY; CDR2 reads SVGEGT.

Many counts were recorded for this clonotype. The chain recombines TRBV28 with TRBJ1-4; D is undetermined. Germline CDR1 reads MDHEN; CDR2 reads SYDVKM. Between the trimmed V and J ends, which lost 8 bases and 2 bases, there was a span of 12 bases. The CDR3 spans 14 residues. The DNA of the CDR3 is TGTGCCAGCCGGGAAGGTTCCACTAATGAAAAACTGTTTTTT. Amino acids: CASREGSTNEKLFF.

This clonotype was detected ten times or more. The chain is built from TRBV7-6 and TRBJ2-7, with D hard to call. The germline V gene encodes CDR1 SGHVS and CDR2 FNYEAQ. V was shortened by 0 bases and J by 5 bases, with 8 bases between the two germline ends. There are 13 residues in the CDR3. The CDR3 region has the DNA TGTGCCAGCAGCTTAGCCGTGGCTAACGAGCAGTACTTC. It specifies CASSLAVANEQYF.

Ten or more counts support this clonotype. V usage is TRBV29-1 and J usage is TRBJ2-5; a weak D match, TRBD2 (6 bases). Trimming shortened V by 5 bases and J by 5 bases, and 12 bases separated the two germline ends. Germline V gives CDR1 SQVTM, CDR2 ANQGSEA. The CDR3 totals 12 residues. Here the CDR3 reads CSVKTRWETQYF. The CDR3 DNA reads as TGCAGCGTTAAGACTAGGTGGGAGACCCAGTACTTC.